The sample holds many counts of the clone carrying this T cell receptor (beta chain). Its antigen is not known. The source of the sample is a study of metastatic and nonmetastatic thyroid tumors. Across the study: Repertoires were compared across blood and tumor or nodule tissue from malignant and benign thyroid patients. Regarding the study as a whole: Significantly higher TCR beta diversity was reportedly seen in malignant thyroid tumors than benign nodules, in blood and tumor.

CDR3 length: 14 amino acids. V was shortened by 1 base and J by 11 bases, with 17 bases between the two germline ends. Germline values: CDR1 SGHTA, CDR2 FQGTGA. Every patient underwent thyroid surgery untreated. Original methodology: Variation in CDR3 across clinicopathological groups served as the basis for constructing a distant-metastasis classifier in papillary thyroid cancer. TCRdb ran MiXCR on the PCR reads. In this record, the V and J calls reflect TCRdb's handling and not the investigators' own analysis. The top ten clones hold 11% of a sample with more than 90,000 clones, 9.5% to 15% of them seen once.

This sequence joins TRBV7-3 and TRBJ1-1; D call uncertain. The sequence came from a female donor with papillary thyroid cancer or a benign thyroid nodule (not recorded which). Some clones in this sample may be carry-over from other donors' samples. The sequenced sample consisted of blood. CDR3 residues: CASSLRVPGKSAFF. Here the CDR3 DNA reads TGTGCCAGCAGCTTAAGGGTTCCCGGGAAATCGGCTTTCTTT.